Below, 27 T cell receptor beta chains from the same sample are listed, as sequenced in a study of cytomegalovirus exposure and HLA in healthy donors. Primers included in the PCR were 60 Vbeta and 13 Jbeta primers. Sequenced by immunoSEQ multiplex PCR; TCRdb stores in-frame clones only, minus some. In the table there are about 120,000 clones, 70% to 85% of which are singletons. The sequenced material came from PBMCs. These receptors all stem from a man aged 45-65 years in good health and CMV-seropositive.

The chain carries TRBV5-1 and TRBJ2-5; 8 bases align to TRBD1. CDR1 is SGHRS and CDR2 is YFSETQ in the germline V gene. CDR3 size: 16 residues. V lost 0 bases to trimming and J lost 5 bases; unmatched junction nucleotides: 9. CDR3 DNA: TGCGCCAGCAGCTTGGCCGGTCAGGGGGCGTGGGAGACCCAGTACTTC. It is translated as CASSLAGQGAWETQYF. The whole variable domain, filled in from reference TRBV5-1 and TRBJ2-5, reads KAGVTQTPRYLIKTRGQQVTLSCSPISGHRSVSWYQQTPGQGLQFLFEYFSETQRNKGNFPGRFSGRQFSNSRSEMNVSTLELGDSALYLCASSLAGQGAWETQYFGPGTRLLVL.

The chain joins TRBV7-9 to TRBJ1-2; D not resolved. CDR3 length: 14 amino acids. In germline, CDR1 is SEHNR, CDR2 FQNEAQ (reference sequence). Trimming removed 2 bases at V and 8 bases at J, with 15 bases between. Here the CDR3 DNA reads TGTGCCAGCAGCTTATTTTCGGAGGTATACGGCTACACCTTC. The encoded protein is CASSLFSEVYGYTF.

The CDR3 DNA reads as TGTGCCAGCAGGCCTACTAGTTTTGAAGGTGTGTACGAGCAGTACTTC. This translates into CASRPTSFEGVYEQYF. The J gene is TRBJ2-7, the V gene TRBV11-3; a possible D gene is TRBD2 (5 bases). This CDR3 contains 16 residues. The V gene lost 6 bases and the J gene lost 4 bases, with 22 bases spanning the gap. CDR1 SGHNT and CDR2 YENEEA come from the germline V gene.

The chain combines TRBV5-1 with TRBJ2-1; D possibly corresponds to TRBD1 (5 bases). The germline V and J ends were trimmed by 0 bases and 0 bases, with 7 bases remaining between them. Germline loops: CDR1 SGHRS, CDR2 YFSETQ. This CDR3 spans 15 amino acids. This CDR3 is CASSLVQGSYNEQFF. Written as DNA, the CDR3 is TGCGCCAGCAGCTTGGTTCAGGGCTCCTACAATGAGCAGTTCTTC.

The sample holds a few counts of this clone. V is TRBV2 and J is TRBJ2-2, with 14 bases lining up with TRBD2. After removal of 8 bases from V and 4 bases from J, the junction contained 0 bases not matched to a gene. This CDR3 has 14 residues. Germline V gene data show CDR1 as SNHLY and CDR2 as FYNNEI. CDR3 loop: CASGLAGGTGELFF. CDR3 nucleotide sequence: TGTGCCAGCGGACTAGCGGGGGGCACCGGGGAGCTGTTTTTT. Full variable domain (rest looked up from reference TRBV2 and TRBJ2-2): EPEVTQTPSHQVTQMGQEVILRCVPISNHLYFYWYRQILGQKVEFLVSFYNNEISEKSEIFDDQFSVERPDGSNFTLKIRSTKLEDSAMYFCASGLAGGTGELFFGEGSRLTVL.

The chain is built from TRBV28 and TRBJ2-5; D may be TRBD1 (6 bases). V lost 6 bases, J lost 7 bases, and 21 bases lay in between. The germline gives CDR1 MDHEN, CDR2 SYDVKM. The CDR3 runs to 15 residues. The CDR3 coding sequence is TGTGCCAGCAGACCTAACAGGGCAACCAGTGGGACCCAGTACTTC. Protein sequence: CASRPNRATSGTQYF.

The rearrangement links TRBV27 to TRBJ1-1, with 9 positions matching TRBD1. In germline, CDR1 is MNHEY, CDR2 SMNVEV (reference sequence). The length of the CDR3 is 15 residues. Trimming cost V 6 bases and J 1 base; bases outside gene matches: 6. The CDR3 DNA follows: TGTGCCAGCAGCCCGTGGACAGGGGAGAACACTGAAGCTTTCTTT. Translating gives CASSPWTGENTEAFF.

The sample holds a few counts of this clone. The V call is TRBV30, the J call TRBJ1-1, with a weak D call TRBD1 (6 bases). CDR1 is GTSNPN, CDR2 SVGIG, per germline (reference sequence). The V and J ends lost 3 bases and 3 bases respectively, with 17 bases between them. The CDR3 loop spans 15 amino acids. Written as DNA, the CDR3 is TGTGCCTGGAGCGGCTCTGGCAGGGGTGACACTGAAGCTTTCTTT. It yields the protein CAWSGSGRGDTEAFF.

The V and J genes are TRBV27 and TRBJ1-5; D may be TRBD1 (5 bases). Per the germline V gene, CDR1 is MNHEY and CDR2 is SMNVEV (reference sequence). Trimming stripped 5 bases from V and 0 bases from J, with 14 bases between. This CDR3 has 16 residues. This chain's CDR3 is CASSAKDRASNQPQHF. CDR3 coding DNA: TGTGCCAGCAGTGCTAAAGACAGAGCTAGCAATCAGCCCCAGCATTTT.

The chain combines TRBV5-4 with TRBJ1-1; 8 bases agree with TRBD1. This CDR3 is 16 amino acids long. The J segment lost 1 base and the V segment lost 0 bases, leaving 5 bases of the junction unmatched. Germline V lookup: CDR1 SGHNT, CDR2 YYREEE (reference sequence). CDR3 in amino acids: CASSLGPRGRNTEAFF. The CDR3 DNA is TGTGCCAGCAGCTTGGGGCCCAGGGGGCGGAACACTGAAGCTTTCTTT.

Remarks on this clone: This sample includes further DNA sequences coding for the same CDR3. The rearrangement joins TRBV5-1 to TRBJ2-1, with 14 bases identical to TRBD2. The CDR3 has 16 amino acids. Per germline, CDR1 SGHRS and CDR2 YFSETQ. Unmatched junction bases numbered 12, after V lost 4 bases and J lost 12 bases. The CDR3 here is CASSPEGGTSGSGQFF. CDR3 in DNA: TGCGCCAGCAGCCCCGAGGGGGGGACTAGCGGGAGTGGGCAGTTCTTC.

V is TRBV7-2 and J is TRBJ2-7, with TRBD1 identical over 10 bases. The CDR3 contains 15 residues. After removal of 4 bases from V and 4 bases from J, the junction contained 7 bases not matched to a gene. Germline CDR1 reads SGHTA; CDR2 reads FQGNSA. The CDR3 region is CASSSTSGQGYEQYF. The CDR3 region has the DNA TGTGCCAGCAGCTCGACTTCGGGACAGGGGTACGAGCAGTACTTC.

In its sample, this clone was seen a few times. The chain carries TRBV7-8 and TRBJ1-2; a possible D gene is TRBD1 (5 bases). Trimming cost V 1 base and J 2 bases, with 8 bases left between them. In germline, CDR1 is SGHVS, CDR2 FQNEAQ. This CDR3 comprises 14 residues. The CDR3 region has the DNA TGTGCCAGCAGCTTAGGCAGGGCAAACTATGGCTACACCTTC. Its translation is CASSLGRANYGYTF.

The chain has TRBV5-5 and TRBJ2-7; tentative D call: TRBD1 (6 bases). The CDR3 spans 13 residues. Germline CDR1 SGHKS, CDR2 YYEKEE (reference sequence). V was pared by 2 bases and J by 5 bases, with 11 bases between. CDR3 in amino acids: CASSLQGSNEQYF. CDR3 sequence (DNA): TGTGCCAGCAGCTTACAGGGCTCGAACGAGCAGTACTTC.

This clone has more than one count but fewer than ten. V is TRBV4-3 and J is TRBJ1-2; D is possibly TRBD1 (6 bases). Looked up from germline, CDR1 is LGHNA and CDR2 is YSLEER. The CDR3 is made up of 12 amino acids. V was trimmed by 3 bases and J by 5 bases, leaving 7 bases between them. In nucleotides, the CDR3 is TGCGCCAGCAGCCAGACAGGATATGGCTACACCTTC. Its protein is CASSQTGYGYTF.

The chain carries TRBV6-5 and TRBJ1-1; no definite D call. CDR1 MNHEY and CDR2 SVGAGI come from the germline V gene. V lost 6 bases and J lost 1, with 9 bases in between. The CDR3 totals 13 residues. In DNA form, the CDR3 reads TGTGCCAGCAGCCAACGACAGAACACTGAAGCTTTCTTT. Amino acids: CASSQRQNTEAFF.

This chain joins TRBV2 and TRBJ2-7, with a tentative D call TRBD2 (6 bases). This CDR3 spans 15 amino acids. In germline, CDR1 is SNHLY, CDR2 FYNNEI. V was shortened by 7 bases and J by 7 bases, with 23 bases between the two germline ends. The DNA for the CDR3 is TGTGCCAGCACAACGTGGGGAGGTCACGCTGCGGAGCAGTACTTC. Encoded protein: CASTTWGGHAAEQYF.

The rearrangement uses TRBV7-8 and TRBJ2-1; TRBD1 agrees at 7 bases. The CDR3 is 16 amino acids. V lost 5 bases, J lost 6 bases, and 13 bases stayed unmatched. From germline, CDR1 is SGHVS and CDR2 FQNEAQ. CDR3 in DNA: TGTGCCAGCAGCCTCCTGGACAGGAAGCAGTCCAATGAGCAGTTCTTC. Residues: CASSLLDRKQSNEQFF.

The CDR3: CASSLEQTQYF. The DNA for the CDR3 is TGTGCCAGCAGCCTCGAGCAGACCCAGTACTTC. The chain employs TRBV6-5 and TRBJ2-5; D gene uncertain. CDR3 length: 11 residues. Trimming left V 6 bases short and J 6 bases short, with 8 bases between. The V gene's germline CDR1 is MNHEY and CDR2 SVGAGI.

The gene calls are TRBV30 and TRBJ2-7, with a tentative D call TRBD1 (6 bases). CDR3 length equals 13 residues. Germline-derived CDR1 and CDR2 are GTSNPN and SVGIG (reference sequence). The V gene lost 3 bases and the J gene lost 0 bases, with 9 bases spanning the gap. CDR3 bases: TGTGCCTGGAGGACAGGCCACTCCTACGAGCAGTACTTC. Translated: CAWRTGHSYEQYF.

V usage is TRBV10-3 and J usage is TRBJ1-2; 12 bases are a match to TRBD1. Germline-derived CDR1 and CDR2 are ENHRY and SYGVKD. This CDR3 has 17 residues. With 3 bases clipped from V and 2 bases from J, the junction kept 7 bases outside the gene matches. CDR3 DNA sequence: TGTGCCATCAGTGACCCGTGGGACAGGGGGCGGAACTATGGCTACACCTTC. The encoded protein is CAISDPWDRGRNYGYTF.

The gene calls are TRBV6-1 and TRBJ1-4, with D maybe TRBD1 (6 bases). Trimming cost V 2 bases and J 5 bases, with 12 bases left between them. The CDR3 length is 15 residues. Germline V gives CDR1 MNHNS, CDR2 SASEGT. CDR3 DNA: TGTGCCAGCAGTGAAACAGGGACGGGGAATGAAAAACTGTTTTTT. Its protein product is CASSETGTGNEKLFF.

The chain employs TRBV14 and TRBJ1-1; the D is unclear. V lost 3 bases and J 5 bases, leaving 10 bases between the germline ends. Germline CDR1 SGHDN, CDR2 FVKESK. This CDR3 has 13 amino acids. CDR3 sequence reads: CASSQGSGTEAFF. CDR3 nucleotides: TGTGCCAGCAGCCAGGGCAGTGGAACTGAAGCTTTCTTT.

V gene TRBV28 combines with J gene TRBJ1-2; maybe TRBD1 (5 bases). The CDR3 consists of 13 residues. V shed 8 bases and J shed 4 bases, with 14 bases lying between them. Germline-derived CDR1 and CDR2 are MDHEN and SYDVKM. The chain's CDR3 is CASSDRAFYGYTF. The CDR3 bases are TGTGCCAGCTCCGACAGAGCGTTCTATGGCTACACCTTC.

CDR3 DNA sequence: TGTGCCAGCAGTGGACTCCTTCTGGAGCAGTACTTC. It yields the protein CASSGLLLEQYF. The chain carries TRBV2 and TRBJ2-7, with D unresolved. The CDR3 length is 12 residues. V shed 4 bases and J shed 7 bases, with 11 bases lying between them. CDR1 is SNHLY, CDR2 FYNNEI, per germline.

This clone has a single count. V gene TRBV18 combines with J gene TRBJ1-2, with 10 bases that match TRBD1. After removal of 6 bases from V and 8 bases from J, the junction contained 15 bases not matched to a gene. This CDR3 is 16 amino acids long. From germline, CDR1 is KGHSH and CDR2 LQKENI. The CDR3 nucleotides are TGTGCCAGCTCCCCCAATAGGGGACAGGGGTCGCAGGGCTACACCTTC. Its protein product is CASSPNRGQGSQGYTF.

Details on this clone: Other DNA sequences in this specimen translate into the identical CDR3. The rearrangement joins TRBV19 to TRBJ1-1; 9 bases are a match to TRBD1. The length of the CDR3 is 15 residues. Germline assignment: CDR1 LNHDA and CDR2 SQIVND (reference sequence). V dropped 6 bases and J dropped 5; count of bases not matched to a gene: 10. CDR3 residues: CASSPRDREKTEAFF. The CDR3 region has the DNA TGTGCCAGTAGCCCCCGGGACAGGGAAAAAACTGAAGCTTTCTTT.